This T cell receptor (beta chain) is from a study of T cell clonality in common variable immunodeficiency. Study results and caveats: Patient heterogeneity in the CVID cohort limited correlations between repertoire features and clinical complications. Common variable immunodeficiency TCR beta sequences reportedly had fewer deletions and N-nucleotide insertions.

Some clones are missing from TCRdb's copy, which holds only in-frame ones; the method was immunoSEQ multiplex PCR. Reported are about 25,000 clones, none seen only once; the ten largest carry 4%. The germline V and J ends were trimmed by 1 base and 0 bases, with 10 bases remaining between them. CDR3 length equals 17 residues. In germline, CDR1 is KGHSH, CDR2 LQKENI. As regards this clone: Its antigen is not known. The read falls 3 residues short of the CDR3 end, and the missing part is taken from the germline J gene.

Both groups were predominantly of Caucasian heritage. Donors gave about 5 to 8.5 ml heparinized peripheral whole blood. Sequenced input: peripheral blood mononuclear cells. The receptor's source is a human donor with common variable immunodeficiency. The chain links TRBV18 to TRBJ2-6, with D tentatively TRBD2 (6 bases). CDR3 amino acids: CASSPRAGLSGANVLTF. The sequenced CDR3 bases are TGTGCCAGCTCACCACGGGCGGGGCTCTCTGGGGCCAACGTC.